This T cell receptor beta chain was obtained from a study of read filtering for tumor transcriptome and immune sequencing. At the time of active disease, bone marrow was collected from every patient. The library was built from about 400 ng RNA with molecular barcoded adaptors for alpha/delta and beta/gamma chains. One entry per CDR3 protein, called by TCRdb with MiXCR from the reads. This table has approximately 50,000 distinct CDR3 sequences, roughly 20% appearing once. The CDR3 runs to 14 residues. With 0 bases removed from V and 5 bases from J, the gap between germline ends came to 8 bases. CDR1 and CDR2 from the germline V gene are SEHNR and FQNEAQ (reference sequence).

This receptor was taken from a donor at least 40 years old with multiple myeloma. The chain combines TRBV7-9 with TRBJ1-5; D unclear. The specimen sequenced was a population of CD138-negative cells sorted from bone marrow. DNA of the CDR3: TGTGCCAGCAGCTTAGCCACCATTGATCAGCCCCAGCATTTT. Protein sequence: CASSLATIDQPQHF.